These 10 T cell receptor beta chains came from one sample sequenced in a study of blood T cell repertoires in COVID-19. Here immunoSEQ multiplex PCR was the method, and the copy in TCRdb shows in-frame clones only, minus some. The data contain fewer than 300,000 clones, approximately 85% of them singletons. Sequenced: peripheral blood. The receptors shown here come from a human donor with COVID-19, enrolled during active disease. The donor label of this sample is uncertain.

The chain carries TRBV11-2 and TRBJ1-6; D not resolved. CDR1 and CDR2 (germline): SGHAT, FQNNGV. This CDR3 region has 13 residues. V lost 8 bases and J lost 9, with 14 bases in between. The CDR3 protein is CASGAGRASPLHF. The CDR3 coding sequence is TGTGCCAGCGGCGCGGGGAGGGCTTCACCCCTCCACTTT.

Comments on this clone: The junction and the germline gene differ at one end; a read error may be behind it. The chain carries TRBV7-7 and TRBJ2-1; TRBD1 aligns across 11 bases. Germline assignment: CDR1 SSHAT and CDR2 FNYEAQ (reference sequence). This CDR3 is 15 amino acids long. The CDR3 nucleotides read TGTGCTAGCAGCGCCGGGACAGGGGGTGTGGATGAGCAGTTCTTC. Its protein is CASSAGTGGVDEQFF.

The chain recombines TRBV2 with TRBJ1-5, with 8 bases matching TRBD1. The junction had 3 bases not matched to a gene; V was cut back by 2 bases and J by 9 bases. CDR1 and CDR2 (germline): SNHLY, FYNNEI. The CDR3 spans 13 residues. The CDR3, as DNA: TGTGCCAGCAGTGAACAGGGGGCTCCGCCCCAGCATTTT. It is translated as CASSEQGAPPQHF.

The chain carries TRBV7-2 and TRBJ1-2; TRBD1 aligns across 8 bases. V was pared by 3 bases and J by 7 bases, with 10 bases of the junction left unmatched. CDR1 and CDR2 (germline): SGHTA, FQGNSA. The CDR3 sequence is 15 residues long. The CDR3 DNA follows: TGTGCCAGCAGCTTGAGCCCTCAGGGGGCGCTTGGCTACACCTTC. It specifies CASSLSPQGALGYTF. Filled out from reference TRBV7-2 and TRBJ1-2, the complete variable domain reads GAGVSQSPSNKVTEKGKDVELRCDPISGHTALYWYRQSLGQGLEFLIYFQGNSAPDKSGLPSDRFSAERTGGSVSTLTIQRTQQEDSAVYLCASSLSPQGALGYTFGSGTRLTVV.

Worth noting for this clone: An end of the junction does not agree with germline; a read error may underlie this. The chain employs TRBV7-7 and TRBJ1-5; 8 bases are shared with TRBD1. This CDR3 has 19 residues. Germline values: CDR1 SSHAT, CDR2 FNYEAQ (reference sequence). The CDR3 DNA follows: TGTGCTAGCAGCCTAGATGAACGTCAGGGGGCCTTTAGCAATCAGCCCCAGCATTTT. It yields the protein CASSLDERQGAFSNQPQHF.

V and J are TRBV5-1 and TRBJ2-5; a weak D match, TRBD1 (5 bases). V lost 9 bases, J lost 3 bases, and 18 bases lay in between. CDR3 length: 14 residues. Per the germline V gene, CDR1 is SGHRS and CDR2 is YFSETQ. The CDR3 DNA reads TGCGCCACCTCAGGGTTGAGCGTTGAAGAGACCCAGTACTTC. Protein: CATSGLSVEETQYF.

This sequence joins TRBV4-3 and TRBJ1-5; D possibly corresponds to TRBD1 (5 bases). This CDR3 is 15 amino acids long. Germline values: CDR1 LGHNA, CDR2 YSLEER. V was clipped by 0 bases and J by 8 bases, with 14 bases between them. The CDR3 loop reads CASSQDWTSSEPQHF. The CDR3 DNA reads TGCGCCAGCAGCCAAGATTGGACATCGAGTGAGCCCCAGCATTTT.

The V call is TRBV29-1, the J call TRBJ1-2; D perhaps matches TRBD1 (5 bases). The V end lost 1 base, the J end lost 10 bases, and 13 bases lay between the germline ends. This CDR3 has 12 amino acids. CDR1 and CDR2 (germline): SQVTM, ANQGSEA. The CDR3 is CSVEVRAGNYTF. The CDR3 bases are TGCAGCGTTGAAGTCAGGGCAGGCAACTACACCTTC.

V is TRBV18 and J is TRBJ1-3, with D maybe TRBD1 (6 bases). V was pared by 3 bases and J by 4 bases, with 10 bases between. Germline V gene data show CDR1 as KGHSH and CDR2 as LQKENI. The CDR3 has 14 residues. The CDR3 loop reads CASSPDSYGNTIYF. CDR3 nucleotides: TGTGCCAGCTCACCGGACAGCTACGGAAACACCATATATTTT.

This chain connects TRBV3-1 (or the pseudogene TRBV3-2) to TRBJ1-5; D gene unclear. In germline, CDR1 is LGHDT, CDR2 YNNKEL (reference sequence). V dropped 8 bases and J dropped 5 bases, with 19 bases sitting between them. The CDR3 covers 15 residues. The CDR3 loop reads CASGVPRAVYQPQHF. For the CDR3, the DNA is TGTGCCAGCGGAGTCCCGCGGGCGGTCTATCAGCCCCAGCATTTT.